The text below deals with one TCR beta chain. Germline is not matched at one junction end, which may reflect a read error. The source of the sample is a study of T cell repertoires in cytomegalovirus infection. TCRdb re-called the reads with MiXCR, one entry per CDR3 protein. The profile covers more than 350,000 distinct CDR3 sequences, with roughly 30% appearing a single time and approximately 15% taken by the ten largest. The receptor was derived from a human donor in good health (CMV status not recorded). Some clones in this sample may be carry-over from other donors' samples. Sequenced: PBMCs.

The CDR3 loop reads CASFNTGTNENLFF. In nucleotides, the CDR3 is TGTGCCAGCTTTAATACTGGGACTAATGAAAACCTGTTTTTT. The chain links TRBV7-6 to TRBJ1-4; TRBD1 is a possible D gene (5 bases). The CDR3 spans 14 residues. Germline CDR1 is SGHVS and CDR2 is FNYEAQ.